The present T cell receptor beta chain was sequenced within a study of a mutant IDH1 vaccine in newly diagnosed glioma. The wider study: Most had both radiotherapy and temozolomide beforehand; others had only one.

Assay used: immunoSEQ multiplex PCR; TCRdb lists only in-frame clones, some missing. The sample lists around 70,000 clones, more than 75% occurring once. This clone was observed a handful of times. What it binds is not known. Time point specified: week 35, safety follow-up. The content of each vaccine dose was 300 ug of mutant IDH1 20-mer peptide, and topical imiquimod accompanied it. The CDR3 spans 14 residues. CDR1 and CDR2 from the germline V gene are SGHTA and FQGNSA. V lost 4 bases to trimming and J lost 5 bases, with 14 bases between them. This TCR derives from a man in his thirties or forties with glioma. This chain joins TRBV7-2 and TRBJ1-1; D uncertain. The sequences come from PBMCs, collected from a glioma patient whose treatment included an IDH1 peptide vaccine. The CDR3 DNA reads TGTGCCAGCAGCTACCTCCTTTCGTCGACTGAAGCTTTCTTT. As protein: CASSYLLSSTEAFF.